The 30 T cell receptor beta chains below all came from one sample that was sequenced in a study of vaccination and CD4 T cells after COVID-19. Specified treatment: 10-day PBMC culture with coronavirus spike peptide pools or control peptides (ViraFEST assay). No antigen has been identified for these receptors. The Oncomine TCR Beta short-read assay sequenced DNA from cultured CD4+ T cells. In TCRdb, the PCR reads were re-called with MiXCR into one record per CDR3 protein. The sample yields 4,000 to 4,500 distinct CDR3 sequences, 20% seen once. The sample was CD4+ T cells from blood, cultured in vitro. All receptors come from a human donor who had recovered from COVID-19.

This clonotype was seen a handful of times. The chain joins TRBV6-1 to TRBJ1-1; perhaps TRBD1 as D (6 bases). Germline V lookup: CDR1 MNHNS, CDR2 SASEGT. The V end lost 7 bases, the J end lost 7 bases, and 13 bases lay between the germline ends. The CDR3 has 12 amino acids. Here the CDR3 reads CASIKQGHEAFF. The DNA for the CDR3 is TGTGCCAGCATCAAACAGGGACATGAAGCTTTCTTT.

This sequence joins TRBV4-2 and TRBJ2-7; possible D gene TRBD2, 5 bases. Germline CDR1 reads LGHNA; CDR2 reads YNFKEQ. CDR3 length: 15 residues. The V end was cut by 4 bases, the J end by 3 bases, with 16 bases between. The CDR3 DNA is TGTGCCAGCAGCCTATACGGGGAACGGAACTACGAGCAGTACTTC. Its translation: CASSLYGERNYEQYF.

V usage is TRBV25-1 and J usage is TRBJ1-2; 11 bases line up with TRBD1. V was clipped by 3 bases and J by 7 bases; unmatched bases: 19. This CDR3 has 19 amino acids. The germline gives CDR1 MGHDK, CDR2 SYGVNS. The CDR3 sequence: CASSDSMSGTGGLLGGYTF. The CDR3 DNA sequence: TGTGCCAGCAGTGATTCGATGTCCGGGACAGGGGGTTTGTTGGGTGGCTACACCTTC.

This clonotype was seen a handful of times. This chain links TRBV12-3 or TRBV12-4 with TRBJ2-7, with 7 bases fitting TRBD1. V lost 4 bases to trimming and J lost 3 bases; unmatched junction nucleotides: 15. This CDR3 is 17 amino acids long. The CDR3 DNA reads TGTGCCAGCAGTTCCGAATCCGGGACAGTGGATTTCTACGAGCAGTACTTC. Amino acids: CASSSESGTVDFYEQYF.

The V and J genes are TRBV5-1 and TRBJ1-3; D is undetermined. The V gene lost 0 bases and the J gene lost 0 bases, with 10 bases spanning the gap. This CDR3 spans 16 amino acids. The germline gives CDR1 SGHRS, CDR2 YFSETQ. Here the CDR3 reads CASSLALTSSGNTIYF. DNA for the CDR3: TGCGCCAGCAGCTTGGCCTTGACAAGCTCTGGAAACACCATATATTTT.

CDR3: CASSLEGLGEETQYF. Written as DNA, the CDR3 is TGTGCCAGCAGCTTGGAGGGACTAGGGGAAGAGACCCAGTACTTC. The chain recombines TRBV5-4 with TRBJ2-5; 8 nucleotides match TRBD2. CDR1 is SGHNT and CDR2 is YYREEE in the germline V gene (reference sequence). Trimming at V came to 0 bases and at J to 3 bases, leaving 4 bases not matched to a gene. The CDR3 runs 15 residues.

The chain has TRBV29-1 and TRBJ1-4, with TRBD1 identical over 7 bases. This CDR3 region has 16 residues. Unmatched junction bases numbered 11, after V lost 6 bases and J lost 1 base. Germline assignment: CDR1 SQVTM and CDR2 ANQGSEA. The CDR3, as DNA: TGCAGCGTCCCGGACATTAGGGGGCGAACTAATGAAAAACTGTTTTTT. Its translation is CSVPDIRGRTNEKLFF.

The rearrangement joins TRBV2 to TRBJ2-3, with 11 bases fitting TRBD2. The CDR3 covers 16 residues. Germline CDR1 and CDR2: SNHLY and FYNNEI. After removal of 5 bases from V and 5 bases from J, the junction contained 9 bases not matched to a gene. CDR3 residues: CASSWQTSGVGDTQYF. CDR3 bases: TGTGCCAGCAGTTGGCAGACTAGCGGGGTTGGAGATACGCAGTATTTT.

Worth noting for this clonotype: A much larger clone lies a single base off, so this may be a read error. In DNA form, the CDR3 reads TGTGCCAGCAGAAGTAGGACTAATTCACCCCTCCACTTT. This gives the protein CASRSRTNSPLHF. This chain uses TRBV27 with TRBJ1-6; the D is unclear. The CDR3 contains 13 residues. Per germline, CDR1 MNHEY and CDR2 SMNVEV (reference sequence). The V gene lost 6 bases and the J gene lost 6 bases, with 9 bases spanning the gap.

Concerning this clonotype itself: This may be a read error, as it is one base from a much larger clone. This rearrangement joins TRBV23-1 to TRBJ1-6; 9 bases align to TRBD1. TRBV23-1 is placed among ORFs of uncertain function. This CDR3 comprises 16 residues. Trimming removed 2 bases from V and 9 bases from J; junction bases left unmatched: 8. The CDR3 region is CASSQQWDRVISPLHF. The DNA of the CDR3 is TGCGCCAGCAGTCAACAATGGGACAGGGTTATTTCACCCCTCCACTTT.

The sample holds a few counts of this clonotype. V usage is TRBV6-1 and J usage is TRBJ2-7, with D uncertain. This CDR3 comprises 13 residues. The germline V gene encodes CDR1 MNHNS and CDR2 SASEGT. V was pared by 5 bases and J by 7 bases, with 15 bases between. The CDR3 spells CASSPAAALEQYF. Written as DNA, the CDR3 is TGTGCCAGCAGTCCTGCGGCTGCATTGGAGCAGTACTTC.

The rearrangement uses TRBV11-2 and TRBJ2-1; a possible D gene is TRBD2 (5 bases). This CDR3 region has 15 residues. Germline V CDR1 and CDR2: SGHAT, FQNNGV. The germline V and J ends were trimmed by 1 base and 6 bases, with 13 bases remaining between them. CDR3 DNA: TGTGCCAGCAGCTTAGGAAGGACTTACCGCAATGAGCAGTTCTTC. Its protein product is CASSLGRTYRNEQFF.

This chain links TRBV20-1 with TRBJ2-1; 11 bases align to TRBD2. This CDR3 contains 14 residues. CDR1 is DFQATT, CDR2 SNEGSKA, per germline (reference sequence). CDR3 sequence: CSGGKTSGDNEQFF. CDR3 DNA: TGCAGCGGGGGGAAGACTAGCGGGGACAATGAGCAGTTCTTC.

The chain is built from TRBV7-3 and TRBJ2-1, with D perhaps assigned TRBD1 or TRBD2 (5 bases each). V was cut by 2 bases and J by 7 bases, with 12 bases left in between. Germline V gene sequence: CDR1 SGHTA, CDR2 FQGTGA. CDR3 length: 14 amino acids. CDR3 nucleotide sequence: TGTGCCAGCAGCTTATCGGGGCCGGGGAATGAGCAGTTCTTC. Its translation is CASSLSGPGNEQFF.

This clonotype ranks as medium-sized. The rearrangement uses TRBV6-1 and TRBJ1-5; 10 bases are shared with TRBD1. The CDR3 runs to 15 residues. The V gene end was trimmed by 6 bases and the J gene end by 3 bases; junction bases not matched to a gene: 5. CDR1 is MNHNS, CDR2 SASEGT, per germline. Here the CDR3 DNA reads TGTGCCAGCAGAACCGGGACAGGGGACAATCAGCCCCAGCATTTT. Amino acids: CASRTGTGDNQPQHF.

The chain combines TRBV5-1 with TRBJ2-3, with D perhaps TRBD1 or TRBD2 (5 bases each). The CDR3 is 16 amino acids. CDR1 is SGHRS, CDR2 YFSETQ, per germline. V was pared by 1 base and J by 2 bases, with 14 bases between. The CDR3 sequence: CASSLSGTVITDTQYF. Written as DNA, the CDR3 is TGCGCCAGCAGCTTGTCGGGGACGGTTATCACAGATACGCAGTATTTT.

This clonotype is medium-sized (0.01 to 0.1%) in the sample. V and J are TRBV2 and TRBJ2-7; D gene uncertain. Trimming took off 4 bases at V and 2 bases at J, with 15 bases between the two ends. This CDR3 is built from 15 residues. The germline gives CDR1 SNHLY, CDR2 FYNNEI. The DNA for the CDR3 is TGTGCCAGCAGTGCTGAGAGTTTGTTCCCCTACGAGCAGTACTTC. Protein: CASSAESLFPYEQYF.

This clonotype is classed as large (0.1 to 1%). V is TRBV2 and J is TRBJ2-3; D is undetermined. The germline CDR1 and CDR2 sequences are SNHLY and FYNNEI. The CDR3 totals 11 residues. V was pared by 5 bases and J by 2 bases, with 2 bases between. The CDR3 nucleotides read TGTGCCAGCAGTACCACAGATACGCAGTATTTT. As protein: CASSTTDTQYF. The full variable domain, its missing parts supplied by reference TRBV2 and TRBJ2-3, is EPEVTQTPSHQVTQMGQEVILRCVPISNHLYFYWYRQILGQKVEFLVSFYNNEISEKSEIFDDQFSVERPDGSNFTLKIRSTKLEDSAMYFCASSTTDTQYFGPGTRLTVL.

This clonotype was counted only a few times. The rearrangement joins TRBV6-1 to TRBJ2-5; TRBD1 matches at 8 bases. CDR1 MNHNS and CDR2 SASEGT come from the germline V gene. There are 13 residues in the CDR3. The trim removed 6 bases at V and 4 bases at J, leaving 4 bases unmatched. This chain's CDR3 is CASSDRGGETQYF. Here the CDR3 DNA reads TGTGCCAGCAGCGACAGGGGCGGAGAGACCCAGTACTTC.

This rearrangement joins TRBV7-9 to TRBJ1-4; D is perhaps TRBD1 (6 bases). The CDR3 has 14 residues. V was trimmed by 5 bases and J by 4 bases, leaving 11 bases between them. Germline V gene data show CDR1 as SEHNR and CDR2 as FQNEAQ (reference sequence). The CDR3 sequence: CASSPRGSNEKLFF. The CDR3 region has the DNA TGTGCCAGCAGCCCCAGGGGAAGTAATGAAAAACTGTTTTTT.

This clonotype was detected a few times. This chain joins TRBV2 and TRBJ2-4, with D maybe TRBD2 (7 bases). Trimming removed 6 bases at V and 4 bases at J, with 19 bases between. Germline assignment: CDR1 SNHLY and CDR2 FYNNEI. The CDR3 contains 16 residues. The CDR3 coding sequence is TGTGCCAGCAGCCGGGGGGCCCAGGGTTGGAAAAACATTCAGTACTTC. Translating it yields CASSRGAQGWKNIQYF.

The rearrangement joins TRBV19 to TRBJ2-5, with D possibly being TRBD2 (6 bases). The CDR3 sequence is 14 residues long. CDR1 is LNHDA and CDR2 is SQIVND in the germline V gene (reference sequence). With 1 base removed from V and 5 bases from J, the gap between germline ends came to 11 bases. CDR3 region: CASSIGGGPETQYF. CDR3 nucleotides: TGTGCCAGTAGTATAGGAGGAGGGCCGGAGACCCAGTACTTC.

This clonotype was observed a few times. The V and J genes are TRBV19 and TRBJ1-1; D possibly corresponds to TRBD1 (5 bases). The germline gives CDR1 LNHDA, CDR2 SQIVND (reference sequence). There are 13 residues in the CDR3. Trimming left V 6 bases short and J 6 bases short, with 14 bases between. CDR3 nucleotides: TGTGCCAGTAGGCAAGCGGGGGGGGCTGAAGCTTTCTTT. It translates to CASRQAGGAEAFF.

This clonotype is judged medium-sized (0.01 to 0.1%). The V gene is TRBV25-1, the J gene TRBJ2-2; D remains ambiguous. The CDR3 runs 15 residues. CDR1 and CDR2 from the germline V gene are MGHDK and SYGVNS. Deletions cut 0 bases from V and 3 bases from J, with 8 bases between. This CDR3 is CASSEYGSYTGELFF. The CDR3 DNA reads as TGTGCCAGCAGTGAATACGGCAGCTACACCGGGGAGCTGTTTTTT.

The chain uses TRBV30 and TRBJ1-2, with D hard to call. Germline-derived CDR1 and CDR2 are GTSNPN and SVGIG (reference sequence). V was cut by 6 bases and J by 5 bases, with 19 bases left in between. The CDR3 consists of 14 residues. The CDR3 coding sequence is TGTGCCTGTCTCCCGTTGGGGTTCCCTTATGGCTACACCTTC. The encoded protein is CACLPLGFPYGYTF.

The chain recombines TRBV9 with TRBJ1-1, with 7 bases matching TRBD1. V gave up 0 bases and J gave up 3 bases; unmatched junction bases: 8. CDR3 length equals 16 residues. Germline CDR1 reads SGDLS; CDR2 reads YYNGEE. CDR3 protein: CASSVGYRGPYTEAFF. DNA for the CDR3: TGTGCCAGCAGCGTAGGTTACAGGGGACCATACACTGAAGCTTTCTTT.

The table lists this clonotype with a few counts. The chain recombines TRBV6-5 with TRBJ2-2, with 9 bases fitting TRBD1. CDR3 length: 17 residues. V lost 1 base and J lost 3; bases outside the gene matches: 6. The V gene's germline CDR1 is MNHEY and CDR2 SVGAGI. The CDR3 region is CASSYFPDRGDTGELFF. The CDR3 DNA follows: TGTGCCAGCAGTTACTTTCCGGACAGGGGAGACACCGGGGAGCTGTTTTTT.

By frequency in the sample, this clonotype is medium-sized. The rearrangement uses TRBV6-1 and TRBJ2-7; D perhaps matches TRBD1 (6 bases). Germline values: CDR1 MNHNS, CDR2 SASEGT. The CDR3 consists of 14 residues. Between the trimmed V and J ends, which lost 7 bases and 6 bases, there was a span of 19 bases. The CDR3 reads CASIWTPGAGEQYF. In DNA form, the CDR3 reads TGTGCCAGCATTTGGACTCCAGGGGCGGGCGAGCAGTACTTC.

This clonotype is labeled medium-sized. The rearrangement links TRBV10-1 to TRBJ2-7; perhaps TRBD1 as D (6 bases). The CDR3 spans 13 residues. Trimming removed 3 bases at V and 0 bases at J, with 6 bases between. The V gene's germline CDR1 is WNHNN and CDR2 SYGVQD (reference sequence). The CDR3 here is CASSEGGSYEQYF. As DNA, the CDR3 is TGCGCCAGCAGTGAAGGGGGCTCCTACGAGCAGTACTTC.

The chain combines TRBV6-1 with TRBJ1-5; maybe TRBD1 (5 bases). CDR3 size: 14 residues. Per the germline V gene, CDR1 is MNHNS and CDR2 is SASEGT. Trimming stripped 5 bases from V and 9 bases from J, with 17 bases between. In DNA, the CDR3 is TGTGCCAGCAGTCCGCGGGGTAATCAGGGGCCCCAGCATTTT. It translates to CASSPRGNQGPQHF.